Below, 9 T cell receptor beta chains from the same sample are listed, as sequenced in a study of shared clonotypes between healthy human individuals. The assay was immunoSEQ multiplex PCR, and TCRdb's table has in-frame clones only and misses some. The repertoire holds 300,000 to 400,000 clones, with 87% as singletons. Input material: memory CD8+ T cells sorted from blood. The subset denotes: CD45RO+ cells pooled with CCR7-negative TemRA cells. These receptors all come from a young man in good health.

This clone was counted once. CDR3 sequence reads: CASSLGPLSYEQYF. The DNA for the CDR3 is TGTGCCAGCAGCTTAGGACCGCTCTCCTACGAGCAGTACTTC. The chain joins TRBV7-9 to TRBJ2-7, with unresolved D. Germline lookup yields CDR1 SEHNR and CDR2 FQNEAQ (reference sequence). The V gene lost 1 base and the J gene lost 0 bases, with 7 bases spanning the gap. The CDR3 is 14 residues long.

V and J are TRBV19 and TRBJ1-5, with D perhaps TRBD1 (6 bases). V was pared by 7 bases and J by 3 bases, with 13 bases between. The CDR3 runs 14 residues. From germline, CDR1 is LNHDA and CDR2 SQIVND (reference sequence). CDR3 DNA sequence: TGTGCCAGTAAAAGGGGGACCCTCAATCAGCCCCAGCATTTT. Translated: CASKRGTLNQPQHF.

The V call is TRBV9, the J call TRBJ2-3; D gene uncertain. The V gene lost 4 bases and the J gene lost 4 bases, with 4 bases spanning the gap. This CDR3 region has 11 residues. The germline CDR1 and CDR2 sequences are SGDLS and YYNGEE. This CDR3 is CASSISDTQYF. The CDR3 nucleotides read TGTGCCAGCAGCATATCAGATACGCAGTATTTT.

The V gene is TRBV4-3, the J gene TRBJ2-5; tentatively, D is TRBD1 (5 bases). Trimming took off 5 bases at V and 5 bases at J, with 18 bases between the two ends. The CDR3 covers 15 residues. Germline lookup yields CDR1 LGHNA and CDR2 YSLEER. CDR3 coding DNA: TGCGCCAGCAGCTGGGGCGTGGCTGGGATGGAGACCCAGTACTTC. It encodes CASSWGVAGMETQYF.

The chain is built from TRBV11-2 and TRBJ2-5; D is ambiguous. Trimming shortened V by 4 bases and J by 5 bases, and 11 bases separated the two germline ends. The CDR3 runs to 13 residues. Germline V lookup: CDR1 SGHAT, CDR2 FQNNGV. This CDR3 is CASSWEDGETQYF. The CDR3 bases are TGTGCCAGCAGCTGGGAAGATGGGGAGACCCAGTACTTC.

This chain joins TRBV5-1 and TRBJ2-2; TRBD1 matches at 9 bases. The germline V gene has CDR1 SGHRS and CDR2 YFSETQ. The CDR3 has 14 amino acids. The trim removed 7 bases at V and 1 base at J, leaving 2 bases unmatched. The CDR3 sequence: CASGDRENTGELFF. In DNA, the CDR3 is TGCGCCAGCGGGGACAGGGAGAACACCGGGGAGCTGTTTTTT.

The chain has TRBV28 and TRBJ1-2, with D tentatively TRBD1 (5 bases). Trimming shortened V by 6 bases and J by 6 bases, and 14 bases separated the two germline ends. In germline, CDR1 is MDHEN, CDR2 SYDVKM. The CDR3 totals 13 residues. The CDR3 coding sequence is TGTGCCAGCAGACCCCGGGGGTTTGATGGCTACACCTTC. Translated, it gives CASRPRGFDGYTF.

The chain combines TRBV28 with TRBJ2-3, with D possibly being TRBD2 (5 bases). Trimming cost V 1 base and J 0 bases, with 8 bases left between them. From germline, CDR1 is MDHEN and CDR2 SYDVKM. The CDR3 sequence is 15 residues long. CDR3 in DNA: TGTGCCAGCAGTTTATATCGGGAAAGCACAGATACGCAGTATTTT. Translation gives CASSLYRESTDTQYF.

This clone appeared once. The chain has TRBV5-4 and TRBJ2-6; the D is unclear. The CDR3 is 12 amino acids. V shed 2 bases and J shed 4 bases, with 1 base lying between them. The germline V gene has CDR1 SGHNT and CDR2 YYREEE (reference sequence). CDR3: CASSFGANVLTF. In DNA form, the CDR3 reads TGTGCCAGCAGCTTCGGGGCCAACGTCCTGACTTTC.